The 4 T cell receptor beta chains in this list originate from one sample, sequenced in a study of blood T cell repertoires in COVID-19. Clones were read by immunoSEQ multiplex PCR, and TCRdb kept only the in-frame ones, dropping some. The repertoire holds around 130,000 clones, with approximately 79% as singletons. Specimen: PBMCs or T cells enriched from blood (not recorded which). All receptors come from a man aged 40-49 years with acute COVID-19.

The chain is built from TRBV4-2 and TRBJ1-1; D unresolved. Germline-derived CDR1 and CDR2 are LGHNA and YNFKEQ. The ends were cut back, 1 base at V and 9 bases at J, with 18 bases in the middle. This CDR3 contains 15 residues. The CDR3 DNA sequence: TGTGCCAGCAGCCAAGCCTCCGATTCGGAGGGCAAAGCTTTCTTT. Translating gives CASSQASDSEGKAFF.

This CDR3 is CASSYSGRGRTDTQYF. The CDR3 DNA is TGTGCCAGCAGTTACTCCGGCAGGGGGAGGACAGATACGCAGTATTTT. The chain uses TRBV6-5 and TRBJ2-3, with D possibly TRBD1 on 7 matching bases. This CDR3 has 16 residues. V lost 0 bases and J lost 3, with 13 bases in between. Germline values: CDR1 MNHEY, CDR2 SVGAGI.

This clone came up once. The chain couples TRBV5-4 to TRBJ1-2; a weak D match, TRBD1 (6 bases). The V end was cut by 0 bases, the J end by 3 bases, with 15 bases between. This CDR3 is 16 amino acids long. Germline V gene sequence: CDR1 SGHNT, CDR2 YYREEE (reference sequence). This CDR3 reads CASSLGEAGVYYGYTF. CDR3 DNA sequence: TGTGCCAGCAGCTTGGGTGAGGCAGGGGTTTACTATGGCTACACCTTC.

V and J are TRBV28 and TRBJ2-5; possibly TRBD1 for D (7 bases). The CDR3 is 13 amino acids. V lost 6 bases and J 5 bases, leaving 13 bases between the germline ends. In germline, CDR1 is MDHEN, CDR2 SYDVKM. The CDR3, as DNA: TGTGCCAGCAGCAGGGGGGACTGGGAGACCCAGTACTTC. Its protein is CASSRGDWETQYF.